The 14 T cell receptor beta chains listed next were all sequenced from one sample in a study of blood T cells in healthy people across ages. For the second PCR, which ran for about 6 to 11 cycles, a sample-barcoded 5' primer and a J-beta primer mix were used. TCRdb recomputed calls from the 5' RACE reads with MiXCR, one row per CDR3 protein. This sample has 1.5 million to 1.8 million distinct CDR3 sequences, with about 45% found just once. The sequenced sample consisted of blood. The receptors stem from a young woman in good health.

With respect to this clonotype: A much larger clone lies one base from this, so it may be a read error. V and J are TRBV7-8 and TRBJ2-1, with 12 bases aligning to TRBD2. CDR3 length equals 17 residues. The germline V gene encodes CDR1 SGHVS and CDR2 FQNEAQ. The V and J ends lost 5 bases and 9 bases, in that order; junction bases with no gene match: 14. CDR3 loop: CASSRRTSGDYQAEQFF. CDR3 nucleotides: TGTGCCAGCAGCCGTCGGACTAGCGGGGATTACCAGGCTGAGCAGTTCTTC.

The chain couples TRBV29-1 to TRBJ1-4; D ambiguous. The CDR3 sequence is 16 residues long. Trimming took off 5 bases at V and 4 bases at J, with 20 bases between the two ends. Per the germline V gene, CDR1 is SQVTM and CDR2 is ANQGSEA. CDR3: CSVLLTRTLDNEKLFF. In DNA form, the CDR3 reads TGCAGCGTTCTGTTAACGAGGACGCTTGATAATGAAAAACTGTTTTTT.

The chain uses TRBV20-1 and TRBJ2-1, with 9 bases aligning to TRBD1. J lost 4 bases, V lost 3 bases, and 7 bases had no gene match. The CDR3 contains 15 residues. Germline V gives CDR1 DFQATT, CDR2 SNEGSKA (reference sequence). The DNA for the CDR3 is TGCAGTGCTAGGAAGGGGACAGGGCCTTACAATGAGCAGTTCTTC. It is translated as CSARKGTGPYNEQFF.

This clonotype turned up a few times. The genes are TRBV5-1 and TRBJ2-3; TRBD1 or TRBD2 may be the D gene (5 bases each). This CDR3 is built from 15 residues. V was cut by 1 base and J by 5 bases, with 14 bases left in between. CDR1 is SGHRS, CDR2 YFSETQ, per germline. The CDR3 nucleotides read TGCGCCAGCAGCTTGACCGGGACGACCGAAGATACGCAGTATTTT. This translates into CASSLTGTTEDTQYF.

This clonotype was detected only a few times. The gene calls are TRBV4-3 and TRBJ1-2; TRBD1 matches at 8 bases. The CDR3 loop spans 14 amino acids. With V trimmed by 3 bases and J by 8 bases, 8 bases remained unmatched. Per germline, CDR1 LGHNA and CDR2 YSLEER. The CDR3 nucleotides are TGCGCCAGCAGCCACGCCCCTGGGACAGGCGGCTACACCTTC. It codes for CASSHAPGTGGYTF.

The CDR3 protein is CASSQDEDSYEQYF. The DNA of the CDR3 is TGCGCCAGCAGCCAAGATGAAGACTCCTACGAGCAGTACTTC. The gene calls are TRBV4-3 and TRBJ2-7; the D is unclear. Germline CDR1 LGHNA, CDR2 YSLEER. This CDR3 is 14 amino acids long. V was cut by 0 bases and J by 0 bases, with 6 bases left in between.

V gene TRBV21-1 combines with J gene TRBJ2-5. TRBV21-1 is designated a pseudogene. The CDR3 runs to 15 residues. Here the CDR3 DNA reads TGTGCCAGCAGCAAACTGCGACACACACAAGAGACCCAGTACTTC. Translating gives CASSKLRHTQETQYF.

Ten or more counts support this clonotype. This sequence joins TRBV4-1 and TRBJ2-3; no reliable D call. There are 13 residues in the CDR3. V dropped 1 base and J dropped 4 bases, with 6 bases sitting between them. CDR1 is MGHRA, CDR2 YSYEKL, per germline. CDR3 in DNA: TGCGCCAGCAGCCAAGGTACGCCAGATACGCAGTATTTT. Encoded protein: CASSQGTPDTQYF.

The chain has TRBV5-1 and TRBJ2-5; D is ambiguous. This CDR3 comprises 12 residues. V was clipped by 4 bases and J by 11 bases, with 15 bases between them. The germline V gene encodes CDR1 SGHRS and CDR2 YFSETQ. For the CDR3, the DNA is TGCGCCAGCAGCCCCCGTAGCCCTGGGCAGTACTTC. Translating gives CASSPRSPGQYF.

This rearrangement joins TRBV6-5 to TRBJ1-1; 7 nucleotides agree with TRBD1. With V trimmed by 2 bases and J by 6 bases, 6 bases remained unmatched. The germline gives CDR1 MNHEY, CDR2 SVGAGI. The CDR3 contains 14 residues. CDR3 sequence reads: CASSYVDRDPEAFF. CDR3 bases: TGTGCCAGCAGTTACGTTGACAGGGACCCTGAAGCTTTCTTT.

About this clonotype: This may come from a read error, since a much larger clone is one base off. V and J are TRBV6-2 or TRBV6-3 and TRBJ2-5, with D perhaps matching TRBD1 (6 bases). This CDR3 comprises 13 residues. Trimming pared 4 bases from V and 11 bases from J, leaving 17 bases between. The V gene's germline CDR1 is MNHEY and CDR2 SVGEGT. This CDR3 is CASSSQGYNEQYF. DNA for the CDR3: TGTGCCAGCAGTTCCCAGGGGTACAATGAGCAGTACTTC.

In this sample, this clonotype turned up a few times. The chain carries TRBV29-1 and TRBJ1-1, with 7 bases matching TRBD1. This CDR3 is built from 14 residues. V was pared by 6 bases and J by 0 bases, with 7 bases of the junction left unmatched. Germline-derived CDR1 and CDR2 are SQVTM and ANQGSEA. CDR3 in amino acids: CSVDPQGLNTEAFF. In nucleotides, the CDR3 is TGCAGCGTGGACCCACAGGGGCTGAACACTGAAGCTTTCTTT. The variable domain in full, completed from reference TRBV29-1 and TRBJ1-1, reads SAVISQKPSRDICQRGTSLTIQCQVDSQVTMMFWYRQQPGQSLTLIATANQGSEATYESGFVIDKFPISRPNLTFSTLTVSNMSPEDSSIYLCSVDPQGLNTEAFFGQGTRLTVV.

Only a few counts were recorded for this clonotype. V usage is TRBV12-3 or TRBV12-4 and J usage is TRBJ1-1, with TRBD1 as a possible D gene (6 bases). V was shortened by 6 bases and J by 11 bases, with 19 bases between the two germline ends. The CDR3 has 13 residues. In nucleotides, the CDR3 is TGTGCCAGCAGGGACACAGGGCTTGGGGAGGCTTTCTTT. It translates to CASRDTGLGEAFF.

The chain links TRBV25-1 to TRBJ2-5; the D call may be TRBD1 or TRBD2 (7 bases each). Trimming pared 2 bases from V and 5 bases from J, leaving 15 bases between. Per the germline V gene, CDR1 is MGHDK and CDR2 is SYGVNS. This CDR3 comprises 15 residues. Here the CDR3 reads CASSEGEGADETQYF. The DNA of the CDR3 is TGTGCCAGCAGTGAAGGGGAGGGGGCGGACGAGACCCAGTACTTC.